The sequence of this TCR beta chain was determined in a study of cytomegalovirus exposure and HLA in healthy donors. The table lists this clone with a count of one. The CDR3 is 19 amino acids. The V gene end was trimmed by 5 bases and the J gene end by 2 bases; junction bases not matched to a gene: 11. Germline CDR1 reads SEHNR; CDR2 reads FQNEAQ (reference sequence). The PCR had 60 Vbeta and 13 Jbeta primers. The assay was immunoSEQ multiplex PCR, and TCRdb's table has in-frame clones only and misses some. The sample lists some 50,000 clones, 72% occurring once. This rearrangement joins TRBV7-9 to TRBJ2-4, with 14 bases aligning to TRBD2. The sample comprised PBMCs. The origin of this receptor is a man younger than 45 in good health and CMV-seronegative. CDR3 in amino acids: CASSPGLAGGSGPKNIQYF. CDR3 bases: TGTGCCAGCAGCCCAGGACTAGCGGGAGGATCGGGTCCCAAAAACATTCAGTACTTC.